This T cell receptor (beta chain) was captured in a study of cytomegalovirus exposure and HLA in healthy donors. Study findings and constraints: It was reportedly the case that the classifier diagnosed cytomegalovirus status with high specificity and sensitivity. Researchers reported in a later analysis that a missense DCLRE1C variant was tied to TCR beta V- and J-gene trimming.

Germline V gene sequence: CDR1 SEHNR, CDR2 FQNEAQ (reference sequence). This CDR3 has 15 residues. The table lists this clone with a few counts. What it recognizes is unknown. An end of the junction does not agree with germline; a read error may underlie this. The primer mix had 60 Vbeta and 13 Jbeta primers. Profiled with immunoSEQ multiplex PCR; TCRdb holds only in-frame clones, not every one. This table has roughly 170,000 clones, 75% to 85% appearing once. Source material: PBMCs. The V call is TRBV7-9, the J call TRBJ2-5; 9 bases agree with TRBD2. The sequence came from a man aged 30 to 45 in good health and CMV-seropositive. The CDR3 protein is CSSSRTSVTRETQYF. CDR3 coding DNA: TGTTCCAGCAGTCGGACTAGCGTAACTAGGGAGACCCAGTACTTC.